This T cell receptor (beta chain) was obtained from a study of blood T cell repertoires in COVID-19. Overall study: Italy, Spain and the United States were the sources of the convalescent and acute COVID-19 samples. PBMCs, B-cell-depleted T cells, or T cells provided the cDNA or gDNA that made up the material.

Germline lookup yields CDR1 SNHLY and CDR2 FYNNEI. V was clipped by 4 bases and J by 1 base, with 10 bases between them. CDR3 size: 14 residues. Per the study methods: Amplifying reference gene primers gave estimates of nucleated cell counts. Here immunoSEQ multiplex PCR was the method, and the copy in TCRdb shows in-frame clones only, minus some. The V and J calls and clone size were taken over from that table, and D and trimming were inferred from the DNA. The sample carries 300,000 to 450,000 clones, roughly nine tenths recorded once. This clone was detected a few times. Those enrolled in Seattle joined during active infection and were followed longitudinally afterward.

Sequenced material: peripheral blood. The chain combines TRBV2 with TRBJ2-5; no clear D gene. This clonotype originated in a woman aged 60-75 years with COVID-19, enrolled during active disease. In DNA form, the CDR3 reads TGTGCCAGCAGTGTTGGCAGGTTCCAAGAGACCCAGTACTTC. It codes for CASSVGRFQETQYF.